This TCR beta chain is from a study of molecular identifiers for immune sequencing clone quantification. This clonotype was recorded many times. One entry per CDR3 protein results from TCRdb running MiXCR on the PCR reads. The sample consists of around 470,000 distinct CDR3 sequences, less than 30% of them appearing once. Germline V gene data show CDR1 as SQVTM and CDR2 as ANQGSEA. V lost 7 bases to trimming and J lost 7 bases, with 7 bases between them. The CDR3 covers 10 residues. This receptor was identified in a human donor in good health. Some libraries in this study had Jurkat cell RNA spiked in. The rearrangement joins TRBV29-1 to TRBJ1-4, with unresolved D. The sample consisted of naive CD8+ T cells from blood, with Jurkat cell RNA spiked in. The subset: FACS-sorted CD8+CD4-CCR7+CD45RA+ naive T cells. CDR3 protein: CSALFEKLFF. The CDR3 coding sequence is TGCAGCGCCCTCTTTGAAAAACTGTTTTTT.